The 32 T cell receptor beta chains presented below share a single source sample, sequenced in a study of blood T cell repertoires in COVID-19. Clones were sequenced by immunoSEQ multiplex PCR, and TCRdb holds only the in-frame ones, with some missing. The sample consists of about 200,000 clones, around 81% of them appearing once. The sample taken for sequencing was PBMCs or T cells enriched from blood (not recorded which). Receptors were obtained from a man in his forties who had recovered from COVID-19.

This clone was counted only a few times. This sequence joins TRBV19 and TRBJ1-4; TRBD1 aligns across 7 bases. This CDR3 has 15 residues. Germline lookup yields CDR1 LNHDA and CDR2 SQIVND (reference sequence). The V and J ends lost 5 bases and 1 base, in that order; junction bases with no gene match: 4. CDR3 amino acids: CASSFRQGTNEKLFF. As DNA, the CDR3 is TGTGCCAGTAGTTTCCGACAGGGAACTAATGAAAAACTGTTTTTT.

This clone was seen a few times. The V gene is TRBV5-1, the J gene TRBJ2-2; D uncertain. CDR1 and CDR2 (germline): SGHRS, YFSETQ. V lost 0 bases and J 1 base, leaving 4 bases between the germline ends. The CDR3 extends over 14 amino acids. The CDR3 sequence: CASSLGLNTGELFF. CDR3 nucleotide sequence: TGCGCCAGCAGCTTGGGACTGAACACCGGGGAGCTGTTTTTT.

In its sample, this clone was seen once. The rearrangement links TRBV19 to TRBJ1-1, with D possibly TRBD1 on 5 matching bases. Germline V gene data show CDR1 as LNHDA and CDR2 as SQIVND (reference sequence). CDR3 length equals 14 residues. Trimming left V 8 bases short and J 0 bases short, with 13 bases between. The CDR3 spells CASRPGLMNTEAFF. Written as DNA, the CDR3 is TGTGCCAGTCGACCGGGACTAATGAACACTGAAGCTTTCTTT.

V usage is TRBV6-5 and J usage is TRBJ1-2, with 8 bases aligning to TRBD1. Losses at the gene ends were 4 bases for V and 4 bases for J; bases not matched to a gene: 8. CDR3 length: 15 residues. The V gene's germline CDR1 is MNHEY and CDR2 SVGAGI. Here the CDR3 DNA reads TGTGCCAGCAGTTCACCTGGACAGGGTGCCTATGGCTACACCTTC. This codes for CASSSPGQGAYGYTF.

V and J are TRBV19 and TRBJ2-1; 9 bases align to TRBD1. V gave up 6 bases and J gave up 2 bases; unmatched junction bases: 5. The CDR3 contains 15 residues. CDR1 LNHDA and CDR2 SQIVND come from the germline V gene (reference sequence). The CDR3 bases are TGTGCCAGTAGCCCCCGGGACAGGGCCTACAATGAGCAGTTCTTC. Translating it yields CASSPRDRAYNEQFF.

V usage is TRBV6-5 and J usage is TRBJ1-6; no firm D call. The CDR3 runs 14 residues. V was pared by 6 bases and J by 4 bases, with 10 bases between. Germline-derived CDR1 and CDR2 are MNHEY and SVGAGI. The CDR3 is CASSRVSYNSPLHF. Here the CDR3 DNA reads TGTGCCAGCAGCCGGGTTTCTTATAATTCACCCCTCCACTTT.

This clone was detected only once. J is TRBJ2-5 and V is TRBV7-2; 7 bases are shared with TRBD1. CDR3 length equals 15 residues. After removal of 6 bases from V and 2 bases from J, the junction contained 9 bases not matched to a gene. CDR1 is SGHTA and CDR2 is FQGNSA in the germline V gene. CDR3 protein: CASRKNPGQQETQYF. CDR3 DNA sequence: TGTGCCAGCAGAAAGAATCCGGGACAGCAAGAGACCCAGTACTTC.

This clone was counted only a few times. The chain carries TRBV7-2 and TRBJ2-7, with 15 bases fitting TRBD2. Germline V gives CDR1 SGHTA, CDR2 FQGNSA. The CDR3 runs 18 residues. Germline trimming cut 3 bases from V and 7 bases from J; bases unmatched to any gene: 13. CDR3 amino acids: CASSLKHDGTSGGTEQYF. The CDR3 region has the DNA TGTGCCAGCAGCTTGAAGCATGACGGGACTAGCGGGGGGACTGAGCAGTACTTC.

The genes are TRBV6-5 and TRBJ1-6, with D possibly matching TRBD1 (6 bases). Trimming removed 4 bases from V and 4 bases from J, with 14 bases in between. Germline CDR1 and CDR2: MNHEY and SVGAGI. This CDR3 spans 16 amino acids. CDR3 bases: TGTGCCAGCAGTTCGGTCCCGGGACAATATAATTCACCCCTCCACTTT. This gives the protein CASSSVPGQYNSPLHF.

The count of this clone is one. The chain's CDR3 is CASSGLAGASSLGGTQYF. CDR3 in DNA: TGTGCCAGCAGTGGACTAGCGGGGGCCTCGTCCCTCGGTGGTACGCAGTATTTT. The J gene is TRBJ2-3, the V gene TRBV7-8, with 13 positions matching TRBD2. Germline CDR1 is SGHVS and CDR2 is FQNEAQ. CDR3 length: 18 residues. V trimming: 6 bases; J trimming: 8 bases; junction bases outside the gene matches: 17.

The chain couples TRBV6-6 to TRBJ2-1; the match to TRBD2 covers 11 bases. V lost 5 bases, J lost 4 bases, and 19 bases stayed unmatched. Germline V gives CDR1 MNHNY, CDR2 SVGAGI (reference sequence). This CDR3 comprises 20 residues. DNA of the CDR3: TGTGCCAGCAGTCCGTCCCGCGGGGCTAGCGGGGGGTTTGGATACAATGAGCAGTTCTTC. Translation gives CASSPSRGASGGFGYNEQFF.

This rearrangement joins TRBV10-3 to TRBJ1-1; TRBD1 might be the D (5 bases). There are 14 residues in the CDR3. Trimming removed 5 bases at V and 3 bases at J, with 13 bases between. CDR1 and CDR2 from the germline V gene are ENHRY and SYGVKD. The CDR3 region is CAISTTGSDTEAFF. CDR3 sequence (DNA): TGTGCCATCAGTACCACAGGATCGGACACTGAAGCTTTCTTT.

This rearrangement joins TRBV10-3 to TRBJ1-3, with D perhaps matching TRBD1 (5 bases). Per the germline V gene, CDR1 is ENHRY and CDR2 is SYGVKD. The V gene lost 4 bases and the J gene lost 2 bases, with 12 bases spanning the gap. The CDR3 totals 15 residues. For the CDR3, the DNA is TGTGCCATCAGTGCTCGGGGGGAGGCTGGAAACACCATATATTTT. The encoded protein is CAISARGEAGNTIYF.

V gene TRBV7-9 combines with J gene TRBJ2-7; possible D gene TRBD2, 5 bases. In germline, CDR1 is SEHNR, CDR2 FQNEAQ (reference sequence). The V and J ends lost 4 bases and 3 bases respectively, with 13 bases between them. This CDR3 is 14 amino acids long. This CDR3 reads CASSSSPGYYEQYF. For the CDR3, the DNA is TGTGCCAGCAGCTCCTCACCGGGATACTACGAGCAGTACTTC.

This chain uses TRBV30 with TRBJ2-1, with D maybe TRBD1 (5 bases). V lost 2 bases and J lost 2, with 10 bases in between. This CDR3 is 14 amino acids long. The germline V gene encodes CDR1 GTSNPN and CDR2 SVGIG (reference sequence). This CDR3 is CAWSLGVTYNEQFF. CDR3 in DNA: TGTGCCTGGAGTTTAGGGGTCACCTACAATGAGCAGTTCTTC.

The chain joins TRBV9 to TRBJ2-1, with D tentatively TRBD2 (5 bases). Germline V CDR1 and CDR2: SGDLS, YYNGEE. The CDR3 totals 13 residues. Trimming pared 3 bases from V and 2 bases from J, leaving 6 bases between. The DNA for the CDR3 is TGTGCCAGCAGCGAACTAGCCTACAATGAGCAGTTCTTC. The encoded protein is CASSELAYNEQFF.

The rearrangement links TRBV9 to TRBJ1-1; 7 bases are a match to TRBD1. CDR3 length: 14 residues. Germline V CDR1 and CDR2: SGDLS, YYNGEE. V trimming: 3 bases; J trimming: 1 base; junction bases outside the gene matches: 3. The CDR3 here is CASSAGTENTEAFF. The CDR3, as DNA: TGTGCCAGCAGCGCCGGGACAGAGAACACTGAAGCTTTCTTT.

The CDR3 DNA follows: TGTGCCAGCAGTGAAGCGGGGGCTTCTGCTGAAGCTTTCTTT. It yields the protein CASSEAGASAEAFF. J is TRBJ1-1 and V is TRBV2; perhaps TRBD1 as D (6 bases). Germline CDR1 reads SNHLY; CDR2 reads FYNNEI. V dropped 0 bases and J dropped 6 bases, with 11 bases sitting between them. The CDR3 totals 14 residues.

The rearrangement links TRBV12-5 to TRBJ1-5, with TRBD1 matching 7 bases. The CDR3 has 14 amino acids. With 4 bases clipped from V and 7 bases from J, the junction kept 7 bases outside the gene matches. CDR1 LGHNT and CDR2 FRNRAP come from the germline V gene. CDR3 DNA sequence: TGTGCTAGTGGTTCCGGACAGGCCGGACAGCCCCAGCATTTT. Translation gives CASGSGQAGQPQHF.

The rearrangement joins TRBV19 to TRBJ1-1, with 7 bases lining up with TRBD1. The CDR3 covers 13 residues. Germline assignment: CDR1 LNHDA and CDR2 SQIVND (reference sequence). V dropped 10 bases and J dropped 6; count of bases not matched to a gene: 11. This chain's CDR3 is CATRQGGGPEAFF. The CDR3 DNA reads as TGTGCCACCCGACAGGGCGGAGGCCCTGAAGCTTTCTTT.

The chain employs TRBV3-1 (or the pseudogene TRBV3-2) and TRBJ1-6; D may be TRBD1 (6 bases). Germline V gene data show CDR1 as LGHDT and CDR2 as YNNKEL (reference sequence). The V end lost 4 bases, the J end lost 11 bases, and 9 bases lay between the germline ends. The CDR3 covers 12 residues. The CDR3 spells CASSLTGPPLHF. CDR3 DNA sequence: TGTGCCAGCAGCCTAACAGGGCCACCCCTCCACTTT.

The chain couples TRBV28 to TRBJ1-2, with 7 bases aligning to TRBD1. Per germline, CDR1 MDHEN and CDR2 SYDVKM. This CDR3 is 13 amino acids long. V shed 7 bases and J 4 bases; nucleotides not matched to a gene: 6. The CDR3 nucleotides are TGTGCCAGCACCTCGGACAGGTTCTATGGCTACACCTTC. This translates into CASTSDRFYGYTF.

The rearrangement joins TRBV24-1 to TRBJ1-2, with TRBD1 identical over 11 bases. V gave up 3 bases and J gave up 6 bases; unmatched junction bases: 2. Germline CDR1 reads KGHDR; CDR2 reads SFDVKD. The CDR3 covers 14 residues. This chain's CDR3 is CATSDVGQGDGYTF. CDR3 in DNA: TGTGCCACCAGTGATGTGGGACAGGGGGATGGCTACACCTTC.

The chain combines TRBV12-3 or TRBV12-4 with TRBJ2-5; no firm D call. The CDR3 has 13 amino acids. V lost 3 bases, J lost 2 bases, and 7 bases lay in between. The CDR3 region has the DNA TGTGCCAGCAGTTTTGAGAGACAAGAGACCCAGTACTTC. This gives the protein CASSFERQETQYF.

The chain recombines TRBV27 with TRBJ1-1, with 8 bases aligning to TRBD1. The trim removed 3 bases at V and 0 bases at J, leaving 6 bases unmatched. The CDR3 spans 16 residues. CDR1 is MNHEY and CDR2 is SMNVEV in the germline V gene (reference sequence). CDR3 residues: CASSLGPDRVNTEAFF. CDR3 sequence (DNA): TGTGCCAGCAGTTTGGGACCGGACAGGGTGAACACTGAAGCTTTCTTT.

This chain connects TRBV5-1 to TRBJ2-1; 8 bases fit TRBD1. CDR1 and CDR2 (germline): SGHRS, YFSETQ. V lost 0 bases to trimming and J lost 6 bases; unmatched junction nucleotides: 2. The CDR3 has 14 amino acids. As DNA, the CDR3 is TGCGCCAGCAGCTTGGGGACAGGGTTCAATGAGCAGTTCTTC. Protein sequence: CASSLGTGFNEQFF.

This clone came up once. CDR3 region: CASSFPTGSYNSPLHF. The CDR3 DNA reads as TGTGCCAGCAGCTTCCCGACAGGGTCCTATAATTCACCCCTCCACTTT. The chain carries TRBV5-4 and TRBJ1-6; 7 bases line up with TRBD1. Germline V gene data show CDR1 as SGHNT and CDR2 as YYREEE (reference sequence). The CDR3 runs to 16 residues. V lost 2 bases to trimming and J lost 1 base; unmatched junction nucleotides: 3.

The genes are TRBV5-1 and TRBJ2-7; 11 nucleotides align to TRBD2. V shed 1 base, J shed 2 bases, and the junction held 2 bases outside the gene matches. Germline V gene data show CDR1 as SGHRS and CDR2 as YFSETQ. CDR3 length equals 15 residues. This CDR3 is CASSLTSGGPYEQYF. CDR3 coding DNA: TGCGCCAGCAGCTTGACTAGCGGGGGTCCCTACGAGCAGTACTTC.

The V gene is TRBV28, the J gene TRBJ2-7, with a tentative D call TRBD1 (5 bases). The V end lost 4 bases, the J end lost 3 bases, and 13 bases lay between the germline ends. CDR3 length: 14 residues. Germline V gene data show CDR1 as MDHEN and CDR2 as SYDVKM. CDR3 in DNA: TGTGCCAGCAGTTCCCGACAGCCACGCTACGAGCAGTACTTC. Its translation: CASSSRQPRYEQYF.

The chain joins TRBV2 to TRBJ1-1, with 9 bases matching TRBD1. The germline gives CDR1 SNHLY, CDR2 FYNNEI. CDR3 length: 15 residues. V lost 8 bases to trimming and J lost 2 bases; unmatched junction nucleotides: 9. This chain's CDR3 is CASSRATGGNTEAFF. CDR3 DNA: TGTGCCAGCTCAAGGGCGACAGGGGGTAACACTGAAGCTTTCTTT.

This rearrangement joins TRBV27 to TRBJ1-2; 9 nucleotides align to TRBD1. The CDR3 extends over 14 amino acids. Germline V gene sequence: CDR1 MNHEY, CDR2 SMNVEV (reference sequence). Losses at the gene ends were 6 bases for V and 6 bases for J; bases not matched to a gene: 8. The CDR3 region has the DNA TGTGCCAGCAGATATACGGGGACAGGGAATGGCTACACCTTC. Translating gives CASRYTGTGNGYTF.

The V call is TRBV7-3, the J call TRBJ2-2, with a weak D call TRBD2 (5 bases). V lost 1 base, J lost 1 base, and 7 bases lay in between. Germline V gene lookup returns CDR1 SGHTA and CDR2 FQGTGA. This CDR3 contains 15 residues. CDR3 DNA sequence: TGTGCCAGCAGCTTAATGGCGGGGAACACCGGGGAGCTGTTTTTT. Its translation: CASSLMAGNTGELFF.